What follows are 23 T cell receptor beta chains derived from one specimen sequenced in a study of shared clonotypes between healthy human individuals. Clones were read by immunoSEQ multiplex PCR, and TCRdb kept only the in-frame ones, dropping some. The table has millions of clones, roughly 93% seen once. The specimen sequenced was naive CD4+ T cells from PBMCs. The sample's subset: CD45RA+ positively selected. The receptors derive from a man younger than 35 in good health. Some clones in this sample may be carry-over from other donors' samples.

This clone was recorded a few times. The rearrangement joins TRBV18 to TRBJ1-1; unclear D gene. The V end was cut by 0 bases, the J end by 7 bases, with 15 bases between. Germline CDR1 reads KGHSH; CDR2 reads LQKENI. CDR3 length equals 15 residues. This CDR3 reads CASSPPSAAKFEAFF. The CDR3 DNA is TGTGCCAGCTCACCACCTTCAGCGGCTAAGTTTGAAGCTTTCTTT.

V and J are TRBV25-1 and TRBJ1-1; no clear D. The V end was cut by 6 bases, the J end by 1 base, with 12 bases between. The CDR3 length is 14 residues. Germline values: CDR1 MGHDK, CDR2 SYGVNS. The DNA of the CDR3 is TGTGCCAGCAGACCCATCCACAGGAACACTGAAGCTTTCTTT. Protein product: CASRPIHRNTEAFF.

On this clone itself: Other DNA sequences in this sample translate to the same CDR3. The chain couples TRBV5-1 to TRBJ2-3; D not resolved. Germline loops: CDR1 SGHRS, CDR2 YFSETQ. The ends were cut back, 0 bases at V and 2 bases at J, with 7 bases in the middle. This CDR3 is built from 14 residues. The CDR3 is CASSLESYTDTQYF. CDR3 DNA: TGCGCCAGCAGCTTGGAGTCCTACACAGATACGCAGTATTTT.

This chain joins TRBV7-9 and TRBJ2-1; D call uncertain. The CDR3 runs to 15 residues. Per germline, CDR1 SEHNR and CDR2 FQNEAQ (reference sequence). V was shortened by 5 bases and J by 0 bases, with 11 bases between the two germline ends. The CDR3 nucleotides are TGTGCCAGCAGCCCCCCCCTCGCCTCCTACAATGAGCAGTTCTTC. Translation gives CASSPPLASYNEQFF.

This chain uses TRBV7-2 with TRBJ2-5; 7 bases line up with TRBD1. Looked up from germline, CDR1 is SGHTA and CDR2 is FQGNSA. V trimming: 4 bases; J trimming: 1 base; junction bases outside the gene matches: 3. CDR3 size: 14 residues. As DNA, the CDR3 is TGTGCCAGCAGCTCCGACAGGGTCCAAGAGACCCAGTACTTC. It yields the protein CASSSDRVQETQYF.

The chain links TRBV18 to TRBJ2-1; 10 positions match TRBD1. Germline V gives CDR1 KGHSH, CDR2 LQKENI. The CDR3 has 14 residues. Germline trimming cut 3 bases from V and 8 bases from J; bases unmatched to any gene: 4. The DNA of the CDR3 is TGTGCCAGCTCACCTAGACAGGGGGCCGATGAGCAGTTCTTC. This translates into CASSPRQGADEQFF.

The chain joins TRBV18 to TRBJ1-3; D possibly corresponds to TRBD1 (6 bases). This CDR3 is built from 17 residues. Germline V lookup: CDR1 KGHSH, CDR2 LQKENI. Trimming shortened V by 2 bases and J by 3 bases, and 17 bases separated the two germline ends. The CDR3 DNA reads TGTGCCAGCTCACCAAACGGCCCGGGGGGCTTTGGAAACACCATATATTTT. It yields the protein CASSPNGPGGFGNTIYF. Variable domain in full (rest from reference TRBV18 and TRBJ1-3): NAGVMQNPRHLVRRRGQEARLRCSPMKGHSHVYWYRQLPEEGLKFMVYLQKENIIDESGMPKERFSAEFPKEGPSILRIQQVVRGDSAAYFCASSPNGPGGFGNTIYFGEGSWLTVV.

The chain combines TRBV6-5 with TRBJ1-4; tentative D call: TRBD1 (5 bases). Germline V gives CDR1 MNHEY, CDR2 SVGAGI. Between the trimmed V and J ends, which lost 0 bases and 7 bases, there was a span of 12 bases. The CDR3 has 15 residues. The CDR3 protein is CASSYSQGKGEKLFF. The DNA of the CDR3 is TGTGCCAGCAGTTACTCGCAGGGCAAGGGTGAAAAACTGTTTTTT.

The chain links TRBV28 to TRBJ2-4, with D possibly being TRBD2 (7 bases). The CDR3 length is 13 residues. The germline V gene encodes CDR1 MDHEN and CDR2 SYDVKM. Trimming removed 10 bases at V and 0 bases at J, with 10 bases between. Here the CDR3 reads CATGEGAKNIQYF. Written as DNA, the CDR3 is TGTGCCACAGGGGAGGGAGCCAAAAACATTCAGTACTTC.

The DNA of the CDR3 is TGCAGCGTTGATATTCTTGCCTTTAACTACAATGAGCAGTTCTTC. Translating gives CSVDILAFNYNEQFF. The chain combines TRBV29-1 with TRBJ2-1; no clear D gene. The CDR3 spans 15 residues. Germline lookup yields CDR1 SQVTM and CDR2 ANQGSEA. V lost 3 bases and J 3 bases, leaving 15 bases between the germline ends.

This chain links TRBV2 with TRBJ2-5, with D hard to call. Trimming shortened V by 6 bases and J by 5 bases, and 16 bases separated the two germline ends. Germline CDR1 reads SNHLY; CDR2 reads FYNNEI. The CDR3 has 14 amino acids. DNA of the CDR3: TGTGCCAGCAGCCGACTGAGTGATGTGGAGACCCAGTACTTC. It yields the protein CASSRLSDVETQYF.

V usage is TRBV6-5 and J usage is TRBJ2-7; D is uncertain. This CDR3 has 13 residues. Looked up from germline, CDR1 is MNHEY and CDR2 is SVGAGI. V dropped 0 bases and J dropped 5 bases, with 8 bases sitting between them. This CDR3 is CASSYSGVHEQYF. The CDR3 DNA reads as TGTGCCAGCAGTTACTCGGGTGTTCACGAGCAGTACTTC.

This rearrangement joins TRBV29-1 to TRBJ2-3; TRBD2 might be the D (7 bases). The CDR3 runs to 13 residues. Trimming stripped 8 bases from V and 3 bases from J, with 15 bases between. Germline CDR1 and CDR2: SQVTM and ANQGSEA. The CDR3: CSTGGQGTDTQYF. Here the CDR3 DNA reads TGCAGCACGGGGGGCCAGGGAACAGATACGCAGTATTTT.

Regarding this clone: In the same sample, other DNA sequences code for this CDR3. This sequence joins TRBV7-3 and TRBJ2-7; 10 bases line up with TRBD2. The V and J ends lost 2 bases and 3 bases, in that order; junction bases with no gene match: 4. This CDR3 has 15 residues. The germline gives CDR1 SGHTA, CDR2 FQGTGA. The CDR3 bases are TGTGCCAGCAGCTTAGGGGCTAGCGGGAGCTACGAGCAGTACTTC. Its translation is CASSLGASGSYEQYF.

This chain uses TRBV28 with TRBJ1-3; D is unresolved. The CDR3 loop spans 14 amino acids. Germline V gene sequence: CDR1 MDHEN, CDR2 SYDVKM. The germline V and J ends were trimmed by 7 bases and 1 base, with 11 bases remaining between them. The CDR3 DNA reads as TGTGCCAGCACTAGTTCCCAGTCTGGAAACACCATATATTTT. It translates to CASTSSQSGNTIYF.

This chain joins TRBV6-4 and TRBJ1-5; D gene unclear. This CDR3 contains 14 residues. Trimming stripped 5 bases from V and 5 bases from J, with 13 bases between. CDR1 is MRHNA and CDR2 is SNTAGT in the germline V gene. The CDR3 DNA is TGTGCCAGCAGTCCCCGGGGAGGTGATCAGCCCCAGCATTTT. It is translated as CASSPRGGDQPQHF.

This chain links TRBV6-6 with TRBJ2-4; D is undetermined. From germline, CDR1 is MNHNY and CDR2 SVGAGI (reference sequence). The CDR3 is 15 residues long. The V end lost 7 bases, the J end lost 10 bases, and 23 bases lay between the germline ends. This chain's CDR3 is CASTPPGRESWIQYF. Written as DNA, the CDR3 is TGTGCCAGCACCCCTCCCGGGCGAGAGTCATGGATTCAGTACTTC.

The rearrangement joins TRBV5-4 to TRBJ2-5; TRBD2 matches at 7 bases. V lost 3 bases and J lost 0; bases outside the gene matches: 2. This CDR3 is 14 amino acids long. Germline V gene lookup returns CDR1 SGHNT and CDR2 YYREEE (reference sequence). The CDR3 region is CASSSGRDQETQYF. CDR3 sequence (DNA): TGTGCCAGCAGCTCTGGGAGGGACCAAGAGACCCAGTACTTC.

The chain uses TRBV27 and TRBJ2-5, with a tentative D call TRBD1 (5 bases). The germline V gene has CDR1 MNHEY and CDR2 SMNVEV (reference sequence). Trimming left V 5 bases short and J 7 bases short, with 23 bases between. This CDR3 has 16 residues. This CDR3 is CASSASLAGPYGTQYF. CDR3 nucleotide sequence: TGTGCCAGCAGTGCGAGTTTGGCAGGGCCGTATGGGACCCAGTACTTC.

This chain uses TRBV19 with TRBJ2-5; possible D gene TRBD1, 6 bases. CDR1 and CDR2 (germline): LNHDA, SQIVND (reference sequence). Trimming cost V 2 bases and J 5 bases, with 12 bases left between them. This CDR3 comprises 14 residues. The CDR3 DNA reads TGTGCCAGTAGTATAATGGGGGCCGGGGAGACCCAGTACTTC. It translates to CASSIMGAGETQYF.

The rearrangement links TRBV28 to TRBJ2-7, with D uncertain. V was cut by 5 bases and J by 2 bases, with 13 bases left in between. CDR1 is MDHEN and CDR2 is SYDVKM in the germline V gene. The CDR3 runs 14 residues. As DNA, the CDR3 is TGTGCCAGCAGTCCCATGTGGCCGACCTACGAGCAGTACTTC. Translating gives CASSPMWPTYEQYF.

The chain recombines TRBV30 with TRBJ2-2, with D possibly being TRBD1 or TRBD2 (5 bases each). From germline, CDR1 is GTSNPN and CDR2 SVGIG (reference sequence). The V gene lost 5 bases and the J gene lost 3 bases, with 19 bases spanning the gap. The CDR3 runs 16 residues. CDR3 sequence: CAWGMMGRGDTGELFF. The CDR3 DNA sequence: TGTGCCTGGGGGATGATGGGGCGAGGGGACACCGGGGAGCTGTTTTTT.

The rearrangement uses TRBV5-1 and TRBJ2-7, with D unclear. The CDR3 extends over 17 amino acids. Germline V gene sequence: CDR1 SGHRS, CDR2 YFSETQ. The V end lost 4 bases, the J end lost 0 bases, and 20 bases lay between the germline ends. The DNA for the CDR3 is TGCGCCAGCAGCCGTATTCCCCCGGGCAGACCCTCCTACGAGCAGTACTTC. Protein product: CASSRIPPGRPSYEQYF.